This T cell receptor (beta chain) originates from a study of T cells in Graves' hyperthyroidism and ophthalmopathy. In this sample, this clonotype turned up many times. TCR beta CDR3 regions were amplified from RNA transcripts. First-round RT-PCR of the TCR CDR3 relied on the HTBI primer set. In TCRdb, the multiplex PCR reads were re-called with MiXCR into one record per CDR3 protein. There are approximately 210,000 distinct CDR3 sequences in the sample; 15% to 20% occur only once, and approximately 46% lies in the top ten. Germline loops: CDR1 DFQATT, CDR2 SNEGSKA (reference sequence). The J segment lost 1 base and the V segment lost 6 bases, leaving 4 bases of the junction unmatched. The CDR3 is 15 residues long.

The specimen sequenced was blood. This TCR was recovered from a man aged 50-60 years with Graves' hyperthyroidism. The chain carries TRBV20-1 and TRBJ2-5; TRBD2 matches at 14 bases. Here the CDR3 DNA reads TGCAGTGCAATCGGGACTAGCGGGAGCCAAGAGACCCAGTACTTC. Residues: CSAIGTSGSQETQYF.